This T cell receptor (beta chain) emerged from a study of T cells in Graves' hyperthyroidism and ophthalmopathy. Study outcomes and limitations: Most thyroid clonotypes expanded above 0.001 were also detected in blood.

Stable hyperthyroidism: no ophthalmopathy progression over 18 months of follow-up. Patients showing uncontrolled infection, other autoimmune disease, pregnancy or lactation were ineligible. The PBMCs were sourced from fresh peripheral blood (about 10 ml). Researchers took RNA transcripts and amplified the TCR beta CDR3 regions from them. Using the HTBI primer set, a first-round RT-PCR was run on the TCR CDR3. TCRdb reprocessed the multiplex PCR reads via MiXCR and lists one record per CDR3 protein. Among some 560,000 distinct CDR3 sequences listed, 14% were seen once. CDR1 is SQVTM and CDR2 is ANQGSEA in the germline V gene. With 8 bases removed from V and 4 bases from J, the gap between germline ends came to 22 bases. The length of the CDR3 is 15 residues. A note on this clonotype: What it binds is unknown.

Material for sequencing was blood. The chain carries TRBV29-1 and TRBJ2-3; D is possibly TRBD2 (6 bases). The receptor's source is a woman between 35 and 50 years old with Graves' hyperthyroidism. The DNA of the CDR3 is TGCAGCCCCTCCGGGGTGGGCGGGACCGCAGATACGCAGTATTTT. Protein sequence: CSPSGVGGTADTQYF.